Listed below are T cell receptor beta chains from one sample, sequenced in a study of shared clonotypes between healthy human individuals. The table came from immunoSEQ multiplex PCR; TCRdb's copy has only in-frame clones and leaves some out. The sample records over 2 million clones, approximately 94% being singletons. Sequences were obtained from naive CD8+ T cells sorted from blood. The receptors here all came from a man aged 18 to 30 in good health. Both conserved end residues are part of each CDR3. D genes are given only for firm matches. The size of a clone is reported for some rows only, either as once, few or many, or as a class for expanded clones.

V gene	clone size	J gene	CDR3 length	D gene	CDR3 protein	CDR3 DNA
TRBV5-6	once	TRBJ2-1	12	-	CASSQWANEQFF	TGTGCCAGCAGCCAGTGGGCAAATGAGCAGTTCTTC
TRBV4-1	-	TRBJ2-1	14	TRBD2	CASSAAGGPDEQFF	TGCGCCAGCAGCGCAGCGGGAGGGCCGGATGAGCAGTTCTTC
TRBV4-1	-	TRBJ2-3	14	-	CASSQDPPMDTQYF	TGCGCCAGCAGCCAAGATCCCCCCATGGATACGCAGTATTTT
TRBV7-9	-	TRBJ2-5	15	-	CASSAPEDSQETQYF	TGTGCCAGCAGCGCCCCAGAGGATTCCCAAGAGACCCAGTACTTC
TRBV28	-	TRBJ1-5	18	TRBD1	CASSLYPPGTVSNQPQHF	TGTGCCAGCAGTTTATACCCCCCCGGGACAGTTAGCAATCAGCCCCAGCATTTT
TRBV27	-	TRBJ2-1	13	TRBD1	CASSLYRGNEQFF	TGTGCCAGCAGTTTATACAGGGGGAATGAGCAGTTCTTC
TRBV5-4	-	TRBJ1-5	14	-	CASSLSGPNQPQHF	TGTGCCAGCAGCCTCTCGGGGCCCAATCAGCCCCAGCATTTT
TRBV7-9	-	TRBJ1-1	11	-	CASSLVTEAFF	TGTGCCAGCAGCTTAGTAACTGAAGCTTTCTTT
TRBV4-1	-	TRBJ1-2	15	-	CASSQDPAVNYGYTF	TGCGCCAGCAGCCAAGATCCGGCAGTCAACTATGGCTACACCTTC
TRBV5-1	-	TRBJ1-1	13	-	CASSPTANTEAFF	TGCGCCAGCAGCCCCACAGCGAACACTGAAGCTTTCTTT
TRBV2	once	TRBJ2-7	13	-	CASSEEGAYEQYF	TGTGCCAGCAGTGAAGAGGGGGCCTACGAGCAGTACTTC
TRBV7-9	-	TRBJ2-5	13	-	CASSQRLKETQYF	TGTGCCAGCAGTCAACGGCTTAAGGAGACCCAGTACTTC
TRBV4-2	-	TRBJ2-1	16	-	CASSRLGEASYNEQFF	TGTGCCAGCAGCCGCCTGGGGGAAGCTTCCTACAATGAGCAGTTCTTC
TRBV19	-	TRBJ1-1	13	-	CASSIAGTTEAFF	TGTGCCAGTAGTATAGCAGGGACCACTGAAGCTTTCTTT
TRBV7-9	-	TRBJ2-3	16	TRBD2	CASSSLLAGKADTQYF	TGTGCCAGCAGCTCACTCCTAGCGGGAAAGGCAGATACGCAGTATTTT
TRBV28	-	TRBJ2-3	16	-	CASSFPPGGATDTQYF	TGTGCCAGCAGTTTCCCCCCCGGGGGCGCAACAGATACGCAGTATTTT
TRBV5-1	-	TRBJ1-2	12	TRBD1	CASSFQGDLYTF	TGCGCCAGCAGCTTCCAGGGGGACCTCTACACCTTC
TRBV7-9	-	TRBJ2-7	11	-	CAVVGGYEQYF	TGTGCCGTTGTCGGGGGCTACGAGCAGTACTTC
TRBV19	-	TRBJ1-1	14	-	CASSILAVNTEAFF	TGTGCCAGTAGTATATTGGCAGTGAACACTGAAGCTTTCTTT
TRBV11-2	once	TRBJ2-5	12	-	CASSLDAETQYF	TGTGCCAGCAGCTTAGACGCAGAGACCCAGTACTTC
TRBV20-1	once	TRBJ1-1	11	-	CSASLQLEAFF	TGCAGTGCTAGCCTGCAGCTAGAAGCTTTCTTT
TRBV10-3	-	TRBJ1-6	13	-	CAINGESDSPLHF	TGTGCCATCAACGGGGAATCCGATTCACCCCTCCACTTT
TRBV13	-	TRBJ2-7	12	-	CASSLGSYEQYF	TGTGCCAGCAGCCTCGGCTCCTACGAGCAGTACTTC
TRBV2	once	TRBJ2-7	13	-	CASIVEETYEQYF	TGTGCCAGCATTGTCGAAGAGACCTACGAGCAGTACTTC
TRBV7-9	-	TRBJ1-4	16	-	CASSPPSGTLNEKLFF	TGTGCCAGCAGCCCGCCCTCCGGGACCCTTAATGAAAAACTGTTTTTT
TRBV5-1	-	TRBJ1-2	14	TRBD1	CASSLGQGAYGYTF	TGCGCCAGCAGCTTGGGACAGGGGGCTTATGGCTACACCTTC
TRBV27	-	TRBJ2-2	14	-	CASSPAGFGGELFF	TGTGCCAGCAGCCCTGCGGGGTTCGGCGGGGAGCTGTTTTTT
TRBV7-9	-	TRBJ1-2	14	-	CASSRQSGLWGYTF	TGTGCCAGCAGCCGACAATCGGGTCTCTGGGGCTACACCTTC
TRBV9	once	TRBJ2-7	14	TRBD2	CASSPGTIAYEQYF	TGTGCCAGCAGCCCCGGGACTATCGCCTACGAGCAGTACTTC
TRBV27	-	TRBJ1-5	15	-	CASSLSGGGGQPQHF	TGTGCCAGCAGTTTATCGGGTGGGGGGGGTCAGCCCCAGCATTTT
TRBV29-1	-	TRBJ2-3	15	-	CSVVLRESGTDTQYF	TGCAGCGTTGTGTTGAGGGAATCAGGCACAGATACGCAGTATTTT
TRBV27	once	TRBJ2-1	15	-	CASRPQGFGYNEQFF	TGTGCCAGCAGGCCACAGGGTTTTGGATACAATGAGCAGTTCTTC
TRBV6-5	-	TRBJ2-3	15	TRBD2	CASSTSGGAADTQYF	TGTGCCAGCTCGACTAGCGGGGGCGCGGCAGATACGCAGTATTTT
TRBV7-9	-	TRBJ1-2	14	-	CASSPGTPNYGYTF	TGTGCCAGCAGCCCCGGGACTCCAAACTATGGCTACACCTTC
TRBV5-4	-	TRBJ2-1	14	TRBD1	CASSPGTVDNEQFF	TGTGCCAGCAGCCCGGGGACAGTCGACAATGAGCAGTTCTTC
TRBV7-9	-	TRBJ2-3	15	-	CASSLTTEKTDTQYF	TGTGCCAGCAGCTTAACGACGGAAAAAACAGATACGCAGTATTTT
TRBV9	-	TRBJ1-1	13	-	CASSVDDSTEAFF	TGTGCCAGCAGCGTAGACGACAGCACTGAAGCTTTCTTT
TRBV15	-	TRBJ1-4	12	-	CATSRNNEKLFF	TGTGCCACCAGCAGAAATAATGAAAAACTGTTTTTT
TRBV27	-	TRBJ1-4	15	-	CASTKGRGTNEKLFF	TGTGCCAGCACCAAGGGGAGGGGAACTAATGAAAAACTGTTTTTT
TRBV27	-	TRBJ1-1	15	-	CASLQRRGLLFDAFF	TGTGCCAGCCTTCAACGCCGAGGCCTCTTATTTGATGCTTTCTTT
TRBV28	-	TRBJ1-3	14	-	CASSFRGNGNTIYF	TGTGCCAGCAGTTTTCGGGGTAACGGAAACACCATATATTTT
TRBV5-4	-	TRBJ1-1	17	TRBD1	CASSLGPGTVMNTEAFF	TGTGCCAGCAGCTTGGGTCCGGGGACAGTCATGAACACTGAAGCTTTCTTT
TRBV19	-	TRBJ2-2	12	-	CASSLVPGELFF	TGTGCCAGTAGTCTCGTACCCGGGGAGCTGTTTTTT
TRBV4-1	-	TRBJ2-5	14	TRBD1	CASSGDRGGETQYF	TGCGCCAGCAGCGGAGACAGGGGAGGCGAGACCCAGTACTTC
TRBV4-3	-	TRBJ2-3	14	TRBD2	CASSTSGNTDTQYF	TGCGCCAGCAGTACTAGCGGGAACACAGATACGCAGTATTTT
TRBV4-1	once	TRBJ2-3	15	-	CASSQDKSLGGNMYF	TGCGCCAGCAGCCAAGATAAAAGCTTGGGGGGAAATATGTATTTT
TRBV7-3	-	TRBJ2-1	16	TRBD1	CASSPGQGLSYNEQFF	TGTGCCAGCAGCCCGGGACAGGGACTCTCCTACAATGAGCAGTTCTTC
TRBV25-1	once	TRBJ2-2	13	-	CASSGSETGELFF	TGTGCCAGCAGTGGGTCGGAGACCGGGGAGCTGTTTTTT
TRBV4-1	-	TRBJ2-7	15	-	CASSQGIRAGYEQYF	TGCGCCAGCAGCCAAGGAATAAGAGCGGGCTACGAGCAGTACTTC
TRBV27	-	TRBJ2-1	16	TRBD1	CASSPIPGQGYNEQFF	TGTGCCAGCAGTCCGATACCGGGACAGGGCTACAATGAGCAGTTCTTC
TRBV4-1	-	TRBJ2-7	14	TRBD2	CASSQGSSGYEQYF	TGCGCCAGCAGCCAAGGTTCTAGCGGATACGAGCAGTACTTC
TRBV4-1	-	TRBJ2-7	13	-	CASSQARTNEQYF	TGCGCCAGCAGCCAAGCAAGGACAAACGAGCAGTACTTC
TRBV30	-	TRBJ1-5	14	-	CAWAPGPSNQPQHF	TGTGCCTGGGCGCCGGGACCGAGTAATCAGCCCCAGCATTTT
TRBV4-3	-	TRBJ2-6	16	-	CASSQDWGAGANVLTF	TGCGCCAGCAGCCAAGATTGGGGCGCCGGGGCCAACGTCCTGACTTTC
TRBV6-4	once	TRBJ1-1	11	-	CASSDGGEAFF	TGTGCCAGCAGTGATGGGGGGGAAGCTTTCTTT
TRBV7-9	-	TRBJ2-1	19	-	CASSPFPGWREGSGYEQFF	TGTGCCAGCAGCCCCTTTCCGGGGTGGAGGGAAGGTAGTGGGTATGAGCAGTTCTTC
TRBV7-9	-	TRBJ2-2	15	-	CASSSPTGNTGELFF	TGTGCCAGCAGCTCCCCGACAGGAAACACCGGGGAGCTGTTTTTT